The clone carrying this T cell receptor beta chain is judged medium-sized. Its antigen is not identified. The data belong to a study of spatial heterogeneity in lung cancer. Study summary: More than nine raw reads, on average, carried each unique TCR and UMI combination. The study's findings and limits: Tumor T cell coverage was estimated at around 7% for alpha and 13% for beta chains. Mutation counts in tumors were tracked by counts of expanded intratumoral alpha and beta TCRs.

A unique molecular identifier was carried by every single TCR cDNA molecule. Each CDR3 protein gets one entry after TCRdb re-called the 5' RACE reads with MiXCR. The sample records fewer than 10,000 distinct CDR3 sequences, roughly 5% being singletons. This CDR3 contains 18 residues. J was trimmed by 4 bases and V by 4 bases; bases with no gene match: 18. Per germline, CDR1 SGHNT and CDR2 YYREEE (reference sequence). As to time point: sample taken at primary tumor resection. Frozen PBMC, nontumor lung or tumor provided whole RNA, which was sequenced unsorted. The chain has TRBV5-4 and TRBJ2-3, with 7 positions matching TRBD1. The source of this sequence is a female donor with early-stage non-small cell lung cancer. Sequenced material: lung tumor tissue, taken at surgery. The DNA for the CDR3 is TGTGCCAGCAGCCCCGGGGCCCAGGGGGTGGCGATTTCAGATACGCAGTATTTT. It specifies CASSPGAQGVAISDTQYF.